The 5 T cell receptor beta chains below come from one sample, sequenced in a study of cytomegalovirus exposure and HLA in healthy donors. A multiplex PCR was run with 60 Vbeta primers and 13 Jbeta primers. The data were produced by immunoSEQ multiplex PCR, yet TCRdb's version contains in-frame clones alone and is incomplete. This table holds about 120,000 clones, 70% to 80% found once. The sequenced material came from PBMCs. The source of these receptors is a man aged 18 to 30 in good health and CMV-seronegative.

The V call is TRBV18, the J call TRBJ1-1; D is uncertain. Germline CDR1 and CDR2: KGHSH and LQKENI. V lost 0 bases and J 4 bases, leaving 12 bases between the germline ends. The CDR3 runs 15 residues. The chain's CDR3 is CASSPPSKRSTEAFF. The DNA for the CDR3 is TGTGCCAGCTCACCACCTAGTAAAAGAAGCACTGAAGCTTTCTTT.

V usage is TRBV28 and J usage is TRBJ1-2, with 8 bases matching TRBD1. Per the germline V gene, CDR1 is MDHEN and CDR2 is SYDVKM. The length of the CDR3 is 14 residues. V was pared by 7 bases and J by 8 bases, with 12 bases of the junction left unmatched. The CDR3 nucleotides are TGTGCCAGCAACCCCCCCCAGGGGGCGCGGGGCTACACCTTC. Amino acids: CASNPPQGARGYTF.

This clone was counted a few times. The genes are TRBV7-3 and TRBJ2-7; a weak D match, TRBD2 (6 bases). Trimming stripped 2 bases from V and 3 bases from J, with 26 bases between. This CDR3 is built from 19 residues. Per the germline V gene, CDR1 is SGHTA and CDR2 is FQGTGA. The chain's CDR3 is CASSLYERYGRQGGYEQYF. The CDR3 DNA sequence: TGTGCCAGCAGCTTATATGAACGTTATGGGAGGCAGGGTGGCTACGAGCAGTACTTC. The full variable domain, with the rest looked up from reference TRBV7-3 and TRBJ2-7, is GAGVSQTPSNKVTEKGKYVELRCDPISGHTALYWYRQSLGQGPEFLIYFQGTGAADDSGLPNDRFFAVRPEGSVSTLKIQRTERGDSAVYLCASSLYERYGRQGGYEQYFGPGTRLTVT.

The gene calls are TRBV19 and TRBJ2-5, with TRBD2 matching 9 bases. V dropped 5 bases and J dropped 7; count of bases not matched to a gene: 8. Per the germline V gene, CDR1 is LNHDA and CDR2 is SQIVND (reference sequence). This CDR3 spans 14 amino acids. The CDR3 region is CASSPLAGDGTQYF. In nucleotides, the CDR3 is TGTGCCAGTAGTCCATTAGCGGGAGATGGGACCCAGTACTTC.

The chain couples TRBV11-2 to TRBJ1-2; 7 bases are shared with TRBD1. The germline V gene encodes CDR1 SGHAT and CDR2 FQNNGV. This CDR3 region has 15 residues. V shed 8 bases and J 0 bases; nucleotides not matched to a gene: 9. In nucleotides, the CDR3 is TGTGCCAGCGGGTCGGACAGGCAGGCTAACTATGGCTACACCTTC. It encodes CASGSDRQANYGYTF.